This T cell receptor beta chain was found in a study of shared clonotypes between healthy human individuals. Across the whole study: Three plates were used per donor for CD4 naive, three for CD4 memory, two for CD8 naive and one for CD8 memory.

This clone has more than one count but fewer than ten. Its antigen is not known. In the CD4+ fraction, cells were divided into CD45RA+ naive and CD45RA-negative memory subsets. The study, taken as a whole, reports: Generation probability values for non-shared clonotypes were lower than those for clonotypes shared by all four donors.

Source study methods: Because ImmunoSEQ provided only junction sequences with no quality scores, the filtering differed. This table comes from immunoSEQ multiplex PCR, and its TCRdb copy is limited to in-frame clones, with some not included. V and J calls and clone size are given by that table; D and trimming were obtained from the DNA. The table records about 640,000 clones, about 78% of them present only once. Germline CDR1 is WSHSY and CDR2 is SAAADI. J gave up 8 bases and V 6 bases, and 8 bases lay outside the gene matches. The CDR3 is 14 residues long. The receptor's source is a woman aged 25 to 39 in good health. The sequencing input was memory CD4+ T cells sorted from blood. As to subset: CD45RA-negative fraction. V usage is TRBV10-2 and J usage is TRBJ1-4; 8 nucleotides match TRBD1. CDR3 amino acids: CASSGDRSREKLFF. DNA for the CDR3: TGCGCCAGCAGCGGGGACAGGTCTCGGGAAAAACTGTTTTTT.